This T cell receptor (beta chain) was recorded in a study of human T cells and chemical hapten exposure. The germline CDR1 and CDR2 sequences are SGHTA and FQGNSA. This CDR3 spans 13 amino acids. V lost 5 bases, J lost 0 bases, and 6 bases lay in between. TCRdb independently ran MiXCR on the RACE reads; one entry per CDR3 protein. The repertoire consists of about 70,000 distinct CDR3 sequences, with 8.5% occurring once and the leading ten covering about 3.5%. Documented time point: patch test 2, 6 weeks after DPC sensitization. This sample's treatment: therapeutic diphenylcyclopropenone sensitization with weekly scalp DPC. Alopecia patients between 18 and 70 years old and suitable for DPC were used as donors.

The chain has TRBV7-2 and TRBJ2-3; D is undetermined. The sample consisted of whole blood, taken in connection with sensitization to the hapten diphenylcyclopropenone (DPC). The sequence derives from a woman aged 45-65 years with alopecia areata. Some clones in this sample may be carry-over from other donors' samples. DNA of the CDR3: TGTGCCAGCAGCCATTCTAGCACAGATACGCAGTATTTT. Protein product: CASSHSSTDTQYF. The variable domain in full, with the rest retrieved from reference TRBV7-2 and TRBJ2-3, is GAGVSQSPSNKVTEKGKDVELRCDPISGHTALYWYRQSLGQGLEFLIYFQGNSAPDKSGLPSDRFSAERTGGSVSTLTIQRTQQEDSAVYLCASSHSSTDTQYFGPGTRLTVL.